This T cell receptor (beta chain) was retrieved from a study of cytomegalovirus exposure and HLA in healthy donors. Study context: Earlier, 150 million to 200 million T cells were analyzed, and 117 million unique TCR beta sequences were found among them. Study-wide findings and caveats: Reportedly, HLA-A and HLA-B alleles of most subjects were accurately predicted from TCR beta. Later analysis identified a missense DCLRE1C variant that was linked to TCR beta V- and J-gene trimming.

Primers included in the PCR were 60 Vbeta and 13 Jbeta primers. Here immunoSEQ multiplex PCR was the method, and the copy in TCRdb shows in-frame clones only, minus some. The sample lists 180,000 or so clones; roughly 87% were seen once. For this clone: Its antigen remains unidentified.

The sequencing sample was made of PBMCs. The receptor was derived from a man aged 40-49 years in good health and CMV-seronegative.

The DNA for the CDR3 is TGTGCCAGCAGCTTAGCGGGAGGGCCGAACACTGAAGCTTTCTTT. Translating it yields CASSLAGGPNTEAFF. V and J are TRBV7-9 and TRBJ1-1; no definite D call. CDR1 and CDR2 from the germline V gene are SEHNR and FQNEAQ (reference sequence). V lost 0 bases and J 1 base, leaving 9 bases between the germline ends. The CDR3 runs 15 residues.